The sequence of this T cell receptor (beta chain) was determined in a study of blood T cell repertoires in COVID-19. The CDR3 spans 11 residues. V was cut by 5 bases and J by 10 bases, with 14 bases left in between. CDR1 is DFQATT, CDR2 SNEGSKA, per germline (reference sequence). Data came from immunoSEQ multiplex PCR; TCRdb stores just in-frame clones and leaves some out. This sample has about 150,000 clones, with 80% to 90% found just once. Patients from Seattle were sampled longitudinally, starting during active infection. Sample: peripheral blood. The clonotype originates from a woman between 55 and 75 years old with COVID-19, enrolled during active disease. V usage is TRBV20-1 and J usage is TRBJ1-2, with no clear D. The DNA of the CDR3 is TGCAGTGCTGAGGACTGGAATTCCTACACCTTC. As protein: CSAEDWNSYTF.